The sequence of this T cell receptor (beta chain) was determined in a study of brain T cells in children with intractable seizures. Study-level results: Patients' HCMV serostatus was unknown; virus specificity rests on CDR3 similarity alone. Pre- and post-surgery blood differed in depth, so pre-surgery absences may be undersampling.

This clone was picked up one time. Its specificity is unknown. The length of the CDR3 is 13 residues. With V trimmed by 8 bases and J by 15 bases, 9 bases remained unmatched. The germline CDR1 and CDR2 sequences are MNHEY and SVGAGI. The assay was immunoSEQ multiplex PCR, and TCRdb's table has in-frame clones only and misses some. Here the sample spans around 340,000 clones, about 94% being singletons. Time point meaning: blood from clinic visit 5 months post-surgery; TSC patient then seizure free. Surgery cases with the highest brain T cell transcript signatures were chosen for sequencing. Before surgery, patients took at least one anti-epileptic drug.

The chain links TRBV6-5 to TRBJ2-1, with 14 bases aligning to TRBD2. The sequences come from peripheral blood, collected less than 6 months after surgery. The receptor's source is a boy in the first two years of life with tuberous sclerosis and intractable seizures. The CDR3 loop is CASLLGLAGGRFF. CDR3 DNA sequence: TGTGCCAGCTTATTAGGACTAGCGGGAGGTCGGTTCTTC.